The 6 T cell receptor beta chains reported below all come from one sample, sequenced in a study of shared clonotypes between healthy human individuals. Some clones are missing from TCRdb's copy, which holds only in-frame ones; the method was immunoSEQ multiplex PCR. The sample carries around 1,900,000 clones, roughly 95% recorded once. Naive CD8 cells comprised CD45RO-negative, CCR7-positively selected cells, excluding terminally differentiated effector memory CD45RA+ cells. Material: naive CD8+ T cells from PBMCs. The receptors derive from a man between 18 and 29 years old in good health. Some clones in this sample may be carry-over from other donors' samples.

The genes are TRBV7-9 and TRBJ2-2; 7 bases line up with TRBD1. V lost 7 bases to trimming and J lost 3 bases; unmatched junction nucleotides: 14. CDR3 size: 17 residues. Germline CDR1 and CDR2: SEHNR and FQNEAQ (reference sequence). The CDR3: CASNKRPGQQYTGELFF. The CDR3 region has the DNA TGTGCCAGCAACAAGAGGCCGGGACAGCAGTACACCGGGGAGCTGTTTTTT.

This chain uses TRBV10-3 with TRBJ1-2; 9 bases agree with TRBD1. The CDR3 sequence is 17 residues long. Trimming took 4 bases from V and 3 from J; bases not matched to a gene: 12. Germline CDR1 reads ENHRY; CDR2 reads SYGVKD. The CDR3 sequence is CAISAGPTGQGDYGYTF. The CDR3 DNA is TGTGCCATCAGTGCGGGACCTACGGGACAGGGTGACTATGGCTACACCTTC.

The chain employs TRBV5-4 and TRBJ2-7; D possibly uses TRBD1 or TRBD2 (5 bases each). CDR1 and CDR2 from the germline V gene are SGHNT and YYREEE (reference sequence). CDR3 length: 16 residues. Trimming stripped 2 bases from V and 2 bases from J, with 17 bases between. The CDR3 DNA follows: TGTGCCAGCAGCTTTAAATTAGGGACGCAAGCCTACGAGCAGTACTTC. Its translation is CASSFKLGTQAYEQYF.

In nucleotides, the CDR3 is TGTGCCAGCAGCGTCGACAGCTCCTACGAGCAGTACTTC. Protein product: CASSVDSSYEQYF. V is TRBV13 and J is TRBJ2-7; tentatively, D is TRBD1 (5 bases). The CDR3 is 13 amino acids. Trimming took 5 bases from V and 0 from J, leaving 8 bases between them. CDR1 is PRHDT and CDR2 is FYEKMQ in the germline V gene (reference sequence).

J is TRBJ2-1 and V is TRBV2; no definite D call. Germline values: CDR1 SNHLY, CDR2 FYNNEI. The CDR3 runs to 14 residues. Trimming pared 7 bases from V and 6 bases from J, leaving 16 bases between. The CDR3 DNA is TGTGCCAGCACACCCAAACGGCTTTCCAATGAGCAGTTCTTC. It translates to CASTPKRLSNEQFF.

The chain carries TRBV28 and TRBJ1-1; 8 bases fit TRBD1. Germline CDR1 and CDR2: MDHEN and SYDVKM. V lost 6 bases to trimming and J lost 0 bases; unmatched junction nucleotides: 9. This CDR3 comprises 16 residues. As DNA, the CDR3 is TGTGCCAGCAGCCCGGACAGGGAGGGCGTGAACACTGAAGCTTTCTTT. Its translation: CASSPDREGVNTEAFF.